This T cell receptor (beta chain) stems from a study of blood T cell repertoires in COVID-19. For the study at large: The study drew acute and convalescent COVID-19 samples from the United States, Italy and Spain. PBMCs, B-cell-depleted T cells, or T cells were the source of the cDNA or gDNA that made up the material.

Original processing methods: Nucleated cell number was recorded as an estimate derived from reference gene primer amplification. The repertoire was sequenced with immunoSEQ multiplex PCR; TCRdb's copy has only in-frame clones and lacks some. The V and J calls and clone size come from that table; D and trimming were worked out from the DNA. This table holds some 78,000 clones, roughly 89% found once. Trimming cost V 1 base and J 6 bases, with 15 bases left between them. Germline V lookup: CDR1 LGHNA, CDR2 YSLEER. This CDR3 has 15 residues. The V and J genes are TRBV4-3 and TRBJ1-2; D might be TRBD1 (5 bases). Sequencing was carried out using peripheral blood. The sequence came from a man aged 50 to 60 with acute or convalescent COVID-19. The CDR3 reads CASSQATGLPDGYTF. Here the CDR3 DNA reads TGCGCCAGCAGCCAAGCCACGGGACTGCCTGATGGCTACACCTTC.